This T cell receptor (beta chain) comes out of a study of shared clonotypes between healthy human individuals (dated by TCRdb to the early 2020s). Some background on the complete study: The cohort comprised a couple of women and three men aged 18 to 49 years. For each donor, CD4 naive and CD4 memory were each given three plates, CD8 naive was given two plates, and CD8 memory was given one plate. Blood TCR repertoires of roughly five healthy adults were deeply sequenced to estimate repertoire size and the extent of clonotype sharing between individuals. Different laboratories and diverse techniques were used to prepare libraries and sequence TCR repertoires, to increase sequencing depth and limit assay-specific biases. Each donor's leukapheresis produced roughly between roughly 0.85 and 9.5 billion PBMCs.

Study-wide conclusions, independent of this receptor: Rarefaction of sorted-subset datasets indicated incomplete sequencing despite the large sequencing depth. When several donors were compared, the shared fraction of clonotypes was about 5.5% for naive CD4, over 3% for naive CD8, 2% to 2.5% for memory CD4, and about 0.36% for memory CD8. Compared with non-shared clonotypes, clonotypes shared by all four sorted-subset donors had higher generation probabilities. Sampling was limited to blood, and TCR repertoires in tissue likely differ from TCR repertoires in blood. Estimated clonotype richness was generally larger for naive than for memory subsets. Because the study included only a small number of donors, the genetic and exposure-history diversity represented was limited. Pairwise subsampling indicated that sequencing depth was expected to affect the degree of clonotype sharing among donors.

The donors were healthy, HIV-negative adults who had no recently reported acute infections or vaccinations. All donors were Caucasian adults living in Nashville, Tennessee, USA. CD4+ T cells were enriched through magnetic negative selection, after which naive cells were positively selected on CD45RA and the remaining negative fraction served as the memory subset. Blood was collected by leukapheresis, and PBMCs were isolated by Ficoll-Histopaque density gradient centrifugation and then cryopreserved in liquid nitrogen vapor phase. Analytical flow cytometry was used to check the purity and quantity of each magnetically sorted T cell population. Each sorted fraction had its genomic DNA isolated and then quantified by UV absorbance on a Nanodrop 2000c. Using the deep immunoSEQ assay, multiplex PCR amplified TCR CDR3 regions from genomic DNA. For each cell subset, the extracted genomic DNA was distributed evenly across all wells of several immunoSEQ 96-well plates, and each plate served as one replicate. For sorted subsets, each replicate PCR was loaded with around 200 ng genomic DNA, equivalent to approximately 27,000 T cell genomes. Purified libraries were quantified with a Qubit 3.0 fluorometer, sized on a Bioanalyzer 2100, and re-quantified with the KAPA Library Quantification kit. Each immunoSEQ 96-well plate was sequenced on its own single-read 150-cycle Illumina NextSeq 550 flow cell. As for the authors' bioinformatics: Because the immunoSEQ output included only junctional sequences and no quality scores, the filtering could not be the same as the filtering used for full-length reads. Sequences were annotated with PyIR, a Python wrapper for IgBLAST v1.9, using IMGT germline references to assign V/J genes and CDR3. Any read was removed if the V/J assignment was weak (E-value above 1e-6), the CDR3 was missing, or the read contained stop codons, out-of-frame junctions, or ambiguous translated residues. V3J clonotypes were defined as sequences sharing an identical inferred V gene, J gene, and CDR3 amino acid sequence. The percentage overlap between two repertoires was calculated by dividing the number of shared unique clonotypes by the size of the smaller repertoire. Richness of each repertoire was evaluated using RTK rarefaction, the Chao1 estimator, and Recon v2.1 estimates of unobserved clonotypes. OLGA was used to compute generation probabilities for all TCRbeta clonotypes that the gDNA method yielded from several donors. TCRdb holds this immuneACCESS table with in-frame rearrangements only. Some clones are missing; in checked studies, unresolved V genes explain under half, and the rest has no known cause. V and J calls plus clone size are reproduced from that table; the DNA served to infer D and trimming. Across this sample there are more than 2 million clones, with roughly 95% seen only once. The biggest ten clones account for 0.1% to 0.15% of the sample.

CDR1 and CDR2 are drawn from the germline V gene (reference sequence): MNHEY, SMNVEV. The junction shows trimming of 2 bases on V and 5 bases on J, plus 19 bases between the germline ends. The CDR3, from cysteine to phenylalanine, totals 17 residues. The entry retains the CDR3 DNA only, 51 bases that are in frame from base 1. To note about this clone: No cognate antigen has been identified for it. There are no base qualities to consult, and no much larger clone falls within one base.

Sequences were obtained from naive CD4+ T cells sorted from blood. The intended sense of this specimen's cell subset or site label: CD45RA+ positively selected. This TCR was sampled from a young man in good health. The V gene is TRBV27 and the J gene is TRBJ2-4, with the identity of the D gene unclear. The CDR3 is CASSLQGARTRENIQYF. The DNA sequence reads TGTGCCAGCAGTTTACAAGGTGCCAGAACGCGCGAAAACATTCAGTACTTC.